This T cell receptor beta chain was identified during a study of neurological immune-mediated disorders. Regarding the study as a whole: The most TCR clonal expansion was seen in HTLV-1-associated myelopathy, whereas the least was seen in multiple sclerosis, below the level in healthy controls.

The cDNA was generated through 5'RACE incorporating 10-nucleotide random UMIs. TCRdb ran MiXCR on the 5' RACE reads and lists one entry per CDR3 protein. Of under 100,000 distinct CDR3 sequences listed, approximately 13% are singletons. The time point is: longitudinal time-point 2. This clonotype has a count of ten or more. Its antigen is currently unknown. Trimming removed 4 bases from V and 6 bases from J, with 10 bases in between. Germline V gives CDR1 SGHRS, CDR2 YFSETQ. CDR3 length: 13 residues. The V and J genes are TRBV5-1 and TRBJ2-2; D uncertain. The sequencing sample was made of PBMCs. This clonotype originated in a female donor with HTLV-1-associated myelopathy (HAM/TSP). As DNA, the CDR3 is TGCGCCAGCAGCCCCCCCTCGCCCGGGGAGCTGTTTTTT. This codes for CASSPPSPGELFF. Using reference TRBV5-1 and TRBJ2-2 for the parts outside the CDR3, the full variable domain is KAGVTQTPRYLIKTRGQQVTLSCSPISGHRSVSWYQQTPGQGLQFLFEYFSETQRNKGNFPGRFSGRQFSNSRSEMNVSTLELGDSALYLCASSPPSPGELFFGEGSRLTVL.